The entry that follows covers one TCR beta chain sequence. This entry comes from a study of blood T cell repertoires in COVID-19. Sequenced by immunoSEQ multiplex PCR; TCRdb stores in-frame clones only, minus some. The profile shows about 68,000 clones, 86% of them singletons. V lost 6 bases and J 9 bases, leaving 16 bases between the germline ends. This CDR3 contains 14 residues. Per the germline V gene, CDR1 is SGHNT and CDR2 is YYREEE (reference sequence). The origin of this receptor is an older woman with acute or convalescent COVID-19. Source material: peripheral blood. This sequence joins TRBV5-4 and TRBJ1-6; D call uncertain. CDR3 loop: CASTLAGGPSPLHF. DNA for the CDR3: TGTGCCAGCACCCTGGCAGGAGGTCCTTCACCCCTCCACTTT.